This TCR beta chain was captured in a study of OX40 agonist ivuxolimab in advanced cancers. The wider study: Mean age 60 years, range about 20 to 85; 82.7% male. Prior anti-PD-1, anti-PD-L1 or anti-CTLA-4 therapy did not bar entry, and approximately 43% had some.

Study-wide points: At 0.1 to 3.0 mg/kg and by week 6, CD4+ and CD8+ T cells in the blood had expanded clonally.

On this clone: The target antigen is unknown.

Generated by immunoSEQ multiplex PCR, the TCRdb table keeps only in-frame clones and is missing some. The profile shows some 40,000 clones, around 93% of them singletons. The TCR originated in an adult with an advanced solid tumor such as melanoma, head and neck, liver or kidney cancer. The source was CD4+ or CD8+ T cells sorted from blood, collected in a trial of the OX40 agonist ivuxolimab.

The CDR3 here is CASSHKPPHEQYF. The CDR3 bases are TGTGCCAGCAGCCACAAACCTCCCCACGAGCAGTACTTC. The chain is built from TRBV4-2 and TRBJ2-7; D gene unclear. The CDR3 is 13 amino acids. Germline values: CDR1 LGHNA, CDR2 YNFKEQ. Between the trimmed V and J ends, which lost 3 bases and 5 bases, there was a span of 11 bases.